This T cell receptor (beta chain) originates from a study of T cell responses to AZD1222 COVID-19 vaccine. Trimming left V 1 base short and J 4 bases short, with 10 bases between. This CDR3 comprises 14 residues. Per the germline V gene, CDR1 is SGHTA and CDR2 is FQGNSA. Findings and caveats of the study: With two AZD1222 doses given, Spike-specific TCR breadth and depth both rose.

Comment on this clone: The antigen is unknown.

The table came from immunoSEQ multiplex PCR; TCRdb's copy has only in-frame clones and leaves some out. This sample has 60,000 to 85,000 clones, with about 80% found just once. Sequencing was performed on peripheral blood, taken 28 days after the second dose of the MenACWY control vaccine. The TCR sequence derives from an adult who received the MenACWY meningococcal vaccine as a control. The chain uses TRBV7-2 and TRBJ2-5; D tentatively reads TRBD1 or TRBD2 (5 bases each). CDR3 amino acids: CASSLGGTLETQYF. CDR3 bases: TGTGCCAGCAGCTTAGGGGGGACCCTAGAGACCCAGTACTTC. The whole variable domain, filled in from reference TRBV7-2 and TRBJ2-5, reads GAGVSQSPSNKVTEKGKDVELRCDPISGHTALYWYRQSLGQGLEFLIYFQGNSAPDKSGLPSDRFSAERTGGSVSTLTIQRTQQEDSAVYLCASSLGGTLETQYFGPGTRLLVL.